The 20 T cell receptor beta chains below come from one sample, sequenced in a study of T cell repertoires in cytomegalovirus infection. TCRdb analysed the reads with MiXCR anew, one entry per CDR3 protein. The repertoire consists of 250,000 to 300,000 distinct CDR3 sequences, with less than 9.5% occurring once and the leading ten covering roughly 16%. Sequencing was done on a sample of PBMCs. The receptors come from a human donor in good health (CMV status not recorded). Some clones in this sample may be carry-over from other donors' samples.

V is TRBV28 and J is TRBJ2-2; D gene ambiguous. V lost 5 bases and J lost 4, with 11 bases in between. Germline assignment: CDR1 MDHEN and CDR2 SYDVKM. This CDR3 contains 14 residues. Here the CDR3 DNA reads TGTGCCAGCAGTCTACCGGATTTCACCGGGGAGCTGTTTTTT. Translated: CASSLPDFTGELFF.

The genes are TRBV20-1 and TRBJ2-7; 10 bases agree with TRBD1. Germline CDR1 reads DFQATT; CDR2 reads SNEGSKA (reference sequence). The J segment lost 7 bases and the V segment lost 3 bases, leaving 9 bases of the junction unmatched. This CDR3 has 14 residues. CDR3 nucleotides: TGCAGTGCTAGGCAACCGGGACAGGGGAGGGAGCAGTACTTC. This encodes CSARQPGQGREQYF.

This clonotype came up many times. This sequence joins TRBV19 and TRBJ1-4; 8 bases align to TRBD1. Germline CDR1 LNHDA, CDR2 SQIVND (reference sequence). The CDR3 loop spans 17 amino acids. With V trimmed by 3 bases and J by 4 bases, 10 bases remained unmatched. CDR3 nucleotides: TGTGCCAGTAGTATTGTTGGGACAGGCTCCCGTAATGAAAAACTGTTTTTT. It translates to CASSIVGTGSRNEKLFF.

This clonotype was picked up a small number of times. This CDR3 reads CAIRQGPYEQYF. CDR3 sequence (DNA): TGTGCCATAAGACAGGGGCCCTACGAGCAGTACTTC. The V and J genes are TRBV10-3 and TRBJ2-7, with 8 bases that match TRBD1. Germline CDR1 and CDR2: ENHRY and SYGVKD. The CDR3 is 12 amino acids. V shed 9 bases and J 2 bases; nucleotides not matched to a gene: 3.

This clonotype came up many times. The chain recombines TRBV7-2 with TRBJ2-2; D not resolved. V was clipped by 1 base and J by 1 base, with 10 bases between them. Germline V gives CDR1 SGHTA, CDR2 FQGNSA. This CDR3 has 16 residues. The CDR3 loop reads CASSLDAGKNTGELFF. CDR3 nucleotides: TGTGCCAGCAGCTTAGACGCCGGAAAGAACACCGGGGAGCTGTTTTTT.

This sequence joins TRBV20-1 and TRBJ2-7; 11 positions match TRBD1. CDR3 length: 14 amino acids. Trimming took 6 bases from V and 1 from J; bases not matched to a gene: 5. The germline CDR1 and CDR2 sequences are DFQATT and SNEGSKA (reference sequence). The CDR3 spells CSATGQGASYEQYF. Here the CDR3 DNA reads TGCAGTGCAACTGGACAGGGGGCTTCCTACGAGCAGTACTTC.

The CDR3 sequence: CSAPKREGSDTQYF. In DNA form, the CDR3 reads TGCAGTGCTCCTAAGCGGGAAGGGTCGGATACGCAGTATTTT. The chain is built from TRBV20-1 and TRBJ2-3, with TRBD2 identical over 7 bases. CDR1 is DFQATT, CDR2 SNEGSKA, per germline (reference sequence). The J segment lost 6 bases and the V segment lost 5 bases, leaving 11 bases of the junction unmatched. The CDR3 sequence is 14 residues long.

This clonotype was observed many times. CDR3 coding DNA: TGTGCCTCCAGGGGGGAGGGAAATTGGAATCAGCCCCAGCATTTT. Amino acid sequence: CASRGEGNWNQPQHF. The genes are TRBV7-2 and TRBJ1-5; TRBD1 agrees at 7 bases. V lost 11 bases and J lost 4; bases outside the gene matches: 14. The CDR3 is 15 amino acids. CDR1 is SGHTA, CDR2 FQGNSA, per germline.

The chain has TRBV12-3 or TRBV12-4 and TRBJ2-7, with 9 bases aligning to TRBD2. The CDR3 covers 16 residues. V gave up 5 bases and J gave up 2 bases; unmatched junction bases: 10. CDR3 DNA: TGTGCCAGCAGTCTAAGACTAGCGGAAAAACCCTACGAGCAGTACTTC. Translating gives CASSLRLAEKPYEQYF.

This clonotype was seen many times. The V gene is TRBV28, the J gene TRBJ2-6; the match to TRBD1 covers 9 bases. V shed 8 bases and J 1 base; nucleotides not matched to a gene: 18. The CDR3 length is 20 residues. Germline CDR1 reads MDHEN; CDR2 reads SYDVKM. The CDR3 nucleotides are TGTGCCAGCGGTTCGTTCTTAGGGGGACAGGGAATTTCTGGGGCCAACGTCCTGACTTTC. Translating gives CASGSFLGGQGISGANVLTF.

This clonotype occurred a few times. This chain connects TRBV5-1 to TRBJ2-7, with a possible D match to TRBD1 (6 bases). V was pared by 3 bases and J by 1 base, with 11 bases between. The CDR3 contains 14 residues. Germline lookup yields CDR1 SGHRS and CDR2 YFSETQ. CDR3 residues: CASSYRTASYEQYF. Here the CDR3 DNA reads TGCGCCAGCAGCTACAGGACAGCTTCCTACGAGCAGTACTTC.

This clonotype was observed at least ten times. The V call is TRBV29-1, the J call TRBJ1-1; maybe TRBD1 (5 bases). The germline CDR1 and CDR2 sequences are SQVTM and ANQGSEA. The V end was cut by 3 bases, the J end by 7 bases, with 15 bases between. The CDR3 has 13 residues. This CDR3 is CSVEGTDYNEAFF. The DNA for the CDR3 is TGCAGCGTTGAGGGGACTGACTATAATGAAGCTTTCTTT.

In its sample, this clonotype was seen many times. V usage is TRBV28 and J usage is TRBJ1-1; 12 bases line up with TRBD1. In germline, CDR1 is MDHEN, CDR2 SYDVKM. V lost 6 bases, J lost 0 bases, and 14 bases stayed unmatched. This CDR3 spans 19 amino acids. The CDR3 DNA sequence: TGTGCCAGCAGCCCGGACCTCGGGACAGGGGGCTGGGTGAACACTGAAGCTTTCTTT. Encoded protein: CASSPDLGTGGWVNTEAFF.

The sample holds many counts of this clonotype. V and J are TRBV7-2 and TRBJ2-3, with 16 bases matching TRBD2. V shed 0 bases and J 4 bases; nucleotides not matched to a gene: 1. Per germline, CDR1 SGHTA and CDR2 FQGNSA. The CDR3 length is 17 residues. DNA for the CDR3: TGTGCCAGCAGCTTAGCGGGACTAGCGGGGGGGCCAGATACGCAGTATTTT. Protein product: CASSLAGLAGGPDTQYF.

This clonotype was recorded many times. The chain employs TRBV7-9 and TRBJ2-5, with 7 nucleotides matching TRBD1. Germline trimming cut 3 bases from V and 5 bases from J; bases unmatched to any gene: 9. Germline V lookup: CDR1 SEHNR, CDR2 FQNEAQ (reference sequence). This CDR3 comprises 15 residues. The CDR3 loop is CASSFSTGRVETQYF. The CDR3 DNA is TGTGCCAGCAGCTTCTCGACAGGGCGGGTGGAGACCCAGTACTTC.

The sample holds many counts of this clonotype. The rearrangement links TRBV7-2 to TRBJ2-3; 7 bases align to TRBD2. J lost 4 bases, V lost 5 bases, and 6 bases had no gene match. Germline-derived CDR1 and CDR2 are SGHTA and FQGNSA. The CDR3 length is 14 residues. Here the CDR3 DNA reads TGTGCCAGCAGCCGGGACTATGGGGCAGATACGCAGTATTTT. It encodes CASSRDYGADTQYF.

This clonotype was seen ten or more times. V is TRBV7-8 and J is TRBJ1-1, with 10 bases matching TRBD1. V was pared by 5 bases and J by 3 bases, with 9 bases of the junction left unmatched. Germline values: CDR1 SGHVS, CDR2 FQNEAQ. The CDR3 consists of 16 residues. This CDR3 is CASSLRDRGYDTEAFF. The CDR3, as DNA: TGTGCCAGCAGCCTTCGGGACAGGGGATACGACACTGAAGCTTTCTTT.

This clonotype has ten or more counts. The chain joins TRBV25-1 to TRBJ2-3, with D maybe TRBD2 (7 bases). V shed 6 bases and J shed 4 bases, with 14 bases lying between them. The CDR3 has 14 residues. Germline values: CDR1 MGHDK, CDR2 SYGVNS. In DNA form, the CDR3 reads TGTGCCAGCAGCCCTGCGGGGGCGGCAGATACGCAGTATTTT. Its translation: CASSPAGAADTQYF.

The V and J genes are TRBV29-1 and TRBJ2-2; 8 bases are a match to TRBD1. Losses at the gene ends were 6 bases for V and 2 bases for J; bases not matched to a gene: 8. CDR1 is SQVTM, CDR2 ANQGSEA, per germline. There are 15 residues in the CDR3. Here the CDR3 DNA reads TGCAGCGTCCGTCGGACAGGGACAAACACCGGGGAGCTGTTTTTT. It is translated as CSVRRTGTNTGELFF.

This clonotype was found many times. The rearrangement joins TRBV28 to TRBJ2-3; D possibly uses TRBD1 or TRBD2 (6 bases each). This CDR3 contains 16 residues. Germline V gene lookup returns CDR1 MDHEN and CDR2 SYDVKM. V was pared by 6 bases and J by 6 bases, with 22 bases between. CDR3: CASSFTLGGKTDTQYF. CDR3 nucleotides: TGTGCCAGCAGCTTTACCCTAGGGGGGAAAACGGATACGCAGTATTTT.